Ten or more counts support the clone carrying this TCR beta chain. As the method for making TCR beta libraries, quantitative 5'-RACE with molecular barcodes was used. TCRdb itself ran the 5' RACE reads through MiXCR, one entry per CDR3 protein. The sample lists 15,000 or so distinct CDR3 sequences, approximately 8% seen once, with roughly 38% in the top ten. The data belong to a study of CD8 T cells in ankylosing spondylitis. V was shortened by 6 bases and J by 1 base, with 7 bases between the two germline ends. Germline V lookup: CDR1 DFQATT, CDR2 SNEGSKA (reference sequence). The CDR3 is made up of 12 amino acids.

The V gene is TRBV20-1, the J gene TRBJ1-3; D is uncertain. Sequencing was done on a sample of blood. This sequence was found in a male donor with ankylosing spondylitis or in good health (not recorded which). The CDR3 protein is CSAGSSGNTIYF. CDR3 nucleotide sequence: TGCAGTGCGGGGAGTTCTGGAAACACCATATATTTT.